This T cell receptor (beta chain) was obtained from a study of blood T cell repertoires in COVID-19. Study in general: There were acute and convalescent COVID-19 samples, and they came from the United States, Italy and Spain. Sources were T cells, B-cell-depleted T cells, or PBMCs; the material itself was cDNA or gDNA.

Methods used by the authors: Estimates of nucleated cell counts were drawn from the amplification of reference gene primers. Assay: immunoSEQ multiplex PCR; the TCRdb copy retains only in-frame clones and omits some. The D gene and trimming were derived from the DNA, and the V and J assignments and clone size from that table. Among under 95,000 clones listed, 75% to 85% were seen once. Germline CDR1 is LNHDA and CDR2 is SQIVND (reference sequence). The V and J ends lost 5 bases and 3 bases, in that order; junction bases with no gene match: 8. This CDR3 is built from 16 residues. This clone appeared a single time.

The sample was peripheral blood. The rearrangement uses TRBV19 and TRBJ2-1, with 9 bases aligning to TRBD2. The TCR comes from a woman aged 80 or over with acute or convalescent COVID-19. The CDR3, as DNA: TGTGCCAGTAGTCTGAATAGCGGGAGTAGCTACAATGAGCAGTTCTTC. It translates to CASSLNSGSSYNEQFF.